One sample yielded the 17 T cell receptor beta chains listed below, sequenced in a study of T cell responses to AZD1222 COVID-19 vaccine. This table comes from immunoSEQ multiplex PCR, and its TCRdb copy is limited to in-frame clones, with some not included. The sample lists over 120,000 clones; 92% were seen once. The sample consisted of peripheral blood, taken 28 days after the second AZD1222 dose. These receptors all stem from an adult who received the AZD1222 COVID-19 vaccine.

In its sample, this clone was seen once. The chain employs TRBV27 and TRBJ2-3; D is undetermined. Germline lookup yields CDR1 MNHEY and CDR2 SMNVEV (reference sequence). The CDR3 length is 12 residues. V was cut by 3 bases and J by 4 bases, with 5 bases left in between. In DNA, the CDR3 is TGTGCCAGCAGTTTCAGCCCAGATACGCAGTATTTT. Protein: CASSFSPDTQYF.

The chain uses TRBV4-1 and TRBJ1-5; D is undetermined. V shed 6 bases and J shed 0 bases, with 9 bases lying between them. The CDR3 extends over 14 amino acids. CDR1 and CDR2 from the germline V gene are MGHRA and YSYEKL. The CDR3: CASRQSDSNQPQHF. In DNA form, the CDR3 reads TGCGCCAGCAGACAAAGTGATAGCAATCAGCCCCAGCATTTT.

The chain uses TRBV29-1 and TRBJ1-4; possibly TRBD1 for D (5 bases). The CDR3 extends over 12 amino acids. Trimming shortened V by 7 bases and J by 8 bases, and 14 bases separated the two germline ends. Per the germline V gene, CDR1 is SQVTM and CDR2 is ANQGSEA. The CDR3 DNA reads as TGCAGCGCTTTGGGGGAAGAGGAAAAACTGTTTTTT. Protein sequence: CSALGEEEKLFF.

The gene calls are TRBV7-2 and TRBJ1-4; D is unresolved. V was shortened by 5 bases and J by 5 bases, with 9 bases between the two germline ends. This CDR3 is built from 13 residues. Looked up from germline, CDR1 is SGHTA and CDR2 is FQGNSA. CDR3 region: CASSPSGNEKLFF. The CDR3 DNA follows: TGTGCCAGCAGCCCATCGGGGAATGAAAAACTGTTTTTT.

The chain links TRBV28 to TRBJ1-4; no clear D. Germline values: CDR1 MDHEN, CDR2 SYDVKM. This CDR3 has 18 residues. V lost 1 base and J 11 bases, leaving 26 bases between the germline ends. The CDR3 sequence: CASSLFHPVGAQPLKLFF. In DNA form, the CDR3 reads TGTGCCAGCAGTTTATTCCACCCCGTCGGTGCCCAACCCCTTAAACTGTTTTTT. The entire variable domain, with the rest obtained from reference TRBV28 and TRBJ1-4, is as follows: DVKVTQSSRYLVKRTGEKVFLECVQDMDHENMFWYRQDPGLGLRLIYFSYDVKMKEKGDIPEGYSVSREKKERFSLILESASTNQTSMYLCASSLFHPVGAQPLKLFFGSGTQLSVL.

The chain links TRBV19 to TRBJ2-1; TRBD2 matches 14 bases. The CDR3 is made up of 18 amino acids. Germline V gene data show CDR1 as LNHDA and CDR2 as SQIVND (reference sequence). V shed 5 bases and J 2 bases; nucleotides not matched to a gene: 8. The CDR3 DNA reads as TGTGCCAGTAGTCCAGGGACTAGCGGGAGTAGGGCCTACAATGAGCAGTTCTTC. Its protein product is CASSPGTSGSRAYNEQFF.

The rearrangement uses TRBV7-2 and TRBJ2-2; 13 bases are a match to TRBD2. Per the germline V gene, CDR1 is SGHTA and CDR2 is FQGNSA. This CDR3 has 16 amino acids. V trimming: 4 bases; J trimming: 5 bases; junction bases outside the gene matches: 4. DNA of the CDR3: TGTGCCAGCAGCTCCGGGACTAGCGGGGTAACCGGGGAGCTGTTTTTT. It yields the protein CASSSGTSGVTGELFF.

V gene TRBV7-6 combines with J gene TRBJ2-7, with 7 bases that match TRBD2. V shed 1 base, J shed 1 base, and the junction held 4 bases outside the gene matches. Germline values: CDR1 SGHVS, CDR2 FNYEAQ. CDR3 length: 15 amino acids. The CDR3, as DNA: TGTGCCAGCAGCTTAGGCGCGGGAGAGTCCTACGAGCAGTACTTC. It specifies CASSLGAGESYEQYF.

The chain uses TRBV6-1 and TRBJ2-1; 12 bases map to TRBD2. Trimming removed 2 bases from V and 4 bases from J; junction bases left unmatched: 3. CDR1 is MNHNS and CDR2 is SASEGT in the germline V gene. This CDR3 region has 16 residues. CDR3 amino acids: CASSEMTSGSYNEQFF. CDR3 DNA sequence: TGTGCCAGCAGTGAAATGACTAGCGGGAGTTACAATGAGCAGTTCTTC.

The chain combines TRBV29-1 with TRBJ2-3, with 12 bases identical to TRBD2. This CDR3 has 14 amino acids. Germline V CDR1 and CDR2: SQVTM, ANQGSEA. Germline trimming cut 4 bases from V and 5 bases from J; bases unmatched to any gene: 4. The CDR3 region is CSVGTSGILDTQYF. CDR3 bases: TGCAGCGTTGGGACTAGCGGGATTCTAGATACGCAGTATTTT.

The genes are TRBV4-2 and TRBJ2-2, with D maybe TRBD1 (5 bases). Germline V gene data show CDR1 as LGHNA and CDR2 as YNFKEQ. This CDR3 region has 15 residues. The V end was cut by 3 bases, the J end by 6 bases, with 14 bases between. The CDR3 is CASSQQGIGAGELFF. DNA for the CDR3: TGTGCCAGCAGCCAGCAGGGAATTGGCGCCGGGGAGCTGTTTTTT.

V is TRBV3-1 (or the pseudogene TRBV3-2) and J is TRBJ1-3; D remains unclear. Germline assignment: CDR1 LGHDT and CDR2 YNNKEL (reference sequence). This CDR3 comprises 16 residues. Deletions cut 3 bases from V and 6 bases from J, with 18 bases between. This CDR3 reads CASSQRAPASSNTIYF. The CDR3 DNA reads TGTGCCAGCAGCCAGAGAGCACCTGCGAGTTCAAACACCATATATTTT.

CDR3 residues: CAWSVTGSVHNEQFF. The CDR3 DNA reads as TGTGCCTGGAGTGTAACCGGGAGTGTCCACAATGAGCAGTTCTTC. V gene TRBV30 combines with J gene TRBJ2-1, with D possibly being TRBD2 (6 bases). The CDR3 consists of 15 residues. Deletions cut 0 bases from V and 5 bases from J, with 14 bases between. CDR1 and CDR2 from the germline V gene are GTSNPN and SVGIG (reference sequence).

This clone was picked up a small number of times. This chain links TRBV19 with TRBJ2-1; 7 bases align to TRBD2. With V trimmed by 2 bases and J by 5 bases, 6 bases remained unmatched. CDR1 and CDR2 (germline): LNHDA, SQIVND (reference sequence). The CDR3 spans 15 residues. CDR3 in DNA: TGTGCCAGTAGTATATCGTCTAGCGGTCACAATGAGCAGTTCTTC. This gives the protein CASSISSSGHNEQFF.

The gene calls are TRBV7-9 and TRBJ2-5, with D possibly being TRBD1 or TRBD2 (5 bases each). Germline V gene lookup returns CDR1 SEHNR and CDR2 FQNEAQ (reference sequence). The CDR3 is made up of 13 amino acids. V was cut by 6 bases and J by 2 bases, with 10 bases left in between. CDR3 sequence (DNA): TGTGCCAGCAGGTTCAGGGAGCAAGAGACCCAGTACTTC. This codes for CASRFREQETQYF. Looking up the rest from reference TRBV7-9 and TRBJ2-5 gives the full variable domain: DTGVSQNPRHKITKRGQNVTFRCDPISEHNRLYWYRQTLGQGPEFLTYFQNEAQLEKSRLLSDRFSAERPKGSFSTLEIQRTEQGDSAMYLCASRFREQETQYFGPGTRLLVL.

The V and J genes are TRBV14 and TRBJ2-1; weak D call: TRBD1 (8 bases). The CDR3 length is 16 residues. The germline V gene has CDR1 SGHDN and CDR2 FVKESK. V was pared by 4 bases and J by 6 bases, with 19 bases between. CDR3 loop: CASSRGGRGQRNEQFF. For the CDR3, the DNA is TGTGCCAGCAGCCGGGGGGGCAGGGGGCAACGCAATGAGCAGTTCTTC.

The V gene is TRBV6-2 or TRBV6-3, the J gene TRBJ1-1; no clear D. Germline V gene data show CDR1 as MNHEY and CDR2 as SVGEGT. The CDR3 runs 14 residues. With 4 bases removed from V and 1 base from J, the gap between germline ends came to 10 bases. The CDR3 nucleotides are TGTGCCAGCAGTTTTCCACCAAAGAACACTGAAGCTTTCTTT. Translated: CASSFPPKNTEAFF.